Listed here are 26 T cell receptor beta chains from one sample, sequenced in a study of blood T cell repertoires in COVID-19 (dated by TCRdb to about 2020). Libraries came from the immunoSEQ multiplex PCR assay. This immuneACCESS table, as held by TCRdb, lists in-frame sequences with V and J called but not all clones. Of the missing ones, under half trace to an unresolved V gene in checked studies; the others have no known cause. This sample gives 200,000 or so clones in total; more than 80% of them show up just once. The ten largest clones add up to about 1.7% of the sample. Sequenced: PBMCs or T cells enriched from blood (not recorded which). All receptors come from a man in his sixties who had recovered from COVID-19.

This chain joins TRBV5-1 and TRBJ2-7, with 8 nucleotides matching TRBD1. The CDR3 loop spans 14 amino acids. Germline CDR1 and CDR2: SGHRS and YFSETQ. Trimming at V came to 4 bases and at J to 5 bases, leaving 8 bases not matched to a gene. The CDR3 loop reads CASSGGQGRHEQYF. The CDR3 bases are TGCGCCAGCAGCGGAGGACAGGGAAGGCACGAGCAGTACTTC.

The rearrangement joins TRBV10-3 to TRBJ1-1, with 7 bases matching TRBD1. The CDR3 sequence is 14 residues long. Germline V gives CDR1 ENHRY, CDR2 SYGVKD. V was clipped by 6 bases and J by 0 bases; unmatched bases: 4. The CDR3 is CAIREGQLNTEAFF. The CDR3 bases are TGTGCCATCAGGGAGGGACAGCTGAACACTGAAGCTTTCTTT.

CDR3 nucleotides: TGTGCTAGTGGCCGAGGGGACAGCGTCAATCAGCCCCAGCATTTT. Residues: CASGRGDSVNQPQHF. This chain links TRBV12-5 with TRBJ1-5; TRBD1 aligns across 7 bases. The V and J ends lost 6 bases and 3 bases, in that order; junction bases with no gene match: 8. CDR1 LGHNT and CDR2 FRNRAP come from the germline V gene. The CDR3 sequence is 15 residues long.

The chain uses TRBV6-1 and TRBJ2-2; D is unresolved. The CDR3 is 13 amino acids. V was cut by 2 bases and J by 5 bases, with 6 bases left in between. Germline V CDR1 and CDR2: MNHNS, SASEGT. This CDR3 is CASSEYRTGELFF. CDR3 bases: TGTGCCAGCAGTGAATACAGAACCGGGGAGCTGTTTTTT.

The chain uses TRBV5-5 and TRBJ1-2; D is unresolved. Germline V gene sequence: CDR1 SGHKS, CDR2 YYEKEE (reference sequence). The germline V and J ends were trimmed by 0 bases and 5 bases, with 14 bases remaining between them. The CDR3 is 15 residues long. For the CDR3, the DNA is TGTGCCAGCAGCTTGGCGGCTCTATCGGGTTATGGCTACACCTTC. Translated, it gives CASSLAALSGYGYTF.

This rearrangement joins TRBV10-2 to TRBJ2-7, with a tentative D call TRBD1 (6 bases). V was shortened by 0 bases and J by 6 bases, with 9 bases between the two germline ends. The CDR3 is 13 amino acids. Germline V gene lookup returns CDR1 WSHSY and CDR2 SAAADI. The CDR3: CASSESGAGEQYF. CDR3 DNA: TGCGCCAGCAGTGAGTCGGGGGCTGGCGAGCAGTACTTC.

The chain carries TRBV24-1 and TRBJ2-5; 8 bases align to TRBD2. V trimming: 3 bases; J trimming: 1 base; junction bases outside the gene matches: 6. There are 16 residues in the CDR3. Looked up from germline, CDR1 is KGHDR and CDR2 is SFDVKD. The CDR3 loop is CATSDPGTSGQETQYF. CDR3 bases: TGTGCCACCAGTGATCCCGGGACTAGTGGCCAAGAGACCCAGTACTTC.

The DNA for the CDR3 is TGCGCCAGCAGCTTGGAGGGGACAGGTTACGACGAGCAGTACTTC. This gives the protein CASSLEGTGYDEQYF. V gene TRBV5-1 combines with J gene TRBJ2-7; 8 bases line up with TRBD1. The germline gives CDR1 SGHRS, CDR2 YFSETQ. V lost 0 bases, J lost 5 bases, and 7 bases stayed unmatched. There are 15 residues in the CDR3. The whole variable domain, filled in from reference TRBV5-1 and TRBJ2-7, reads KAGVTQTPRYLIKTRGQQVTLSCSPISGHRSVSWYQQTPGQGLQFLFEYFSETQRNKGNFPGRFSGRQFSNSRSEMNVSTLELGDSALYLCASSLEGTGYDEQYFGPGTRLTVT.

The chain links TRBV5-6 to TRBJ1-2; 7 nucleotides line up with TRBD1. The V gene's germline CDR1 is SGHDT and CDR2 YYEEEE. The CDR3 is 15 amino acids. The ends lost 4 bases at V and 1 base at J; junction bases unmatched: 7. CDR3 sequence: CASSIPGQINYGYTF. CDR3 coding DNA: TGTGCCAGCAGCATACCGGGACAGATTAACTATGGCTACACCTTC.

The sample holds one count of this clone. The chain links TRBV6-5 to TRBJ2-7; the D is unclear. From germline, CDR1 is MNHEY and CDR2 SVGAGI. The length of the CDR3 is 14 residues. V shed 5 bases and J shed 0 bases, with 11 bases lying between them. CDR3 nucleotides: TGTGCCAGCAGTCAACGACGGAGCTCCTACGAGCAGTACTTC. Translated, it gives CASSQRRSSYEQYF.

J is TRBJ1-1 and V is TRBV19; 9 bases are a match to TRBD1. The CDR3 loop spans 18 amino acids. The junction had 14 bases not matched to a gene; V was cut back by 1 base and J by 5 bases. CDR1 LNHDA and CDR2 SQIVND come from the germline V gene (reference sequence). The CDR3 nucleotides are TGTGCCAGTAGTATAGCCAGAATCGGACAGGGGAGGGATACTGAAGCTTTCTTT. This translates into CASSIARIGQGRDTEAFF.

The CDR3 spells CASSQRSGGTNNEQFF. As DNA, the CDR3 is TGCGCCAGCAGCCAGAGATCTGGGGGGACTAACAATGAGCAGTTCTTC. The V call is TRBV4-3, the J call TRBJ2-1; the match to TRBD2 covers 7 bases. The CDR3 extends over 16 amino acids. Germline loops: CDR1 LGHNA, CDR2 YSLEER. V shed 3 bases, J shed 5 bases, and the junction held 10 bases outside the gene matches.

The CDR3 protein is CASSSPGGGSSSTDTQYF. The CDR3 nucleotides are TGTGCCAGCAGCAGCCCTGGCGGGGGTTCCTCTAGCACAGATACGCAGTATTTT. The J gene is TRBJ2-3, the V gene TRBV7-9; 7 bases are a match to TRBD2. V trimming: 5 bases; J trimming: 0 bases; junction bases outside the gene matches: 14. This CDR3 has 18 amino acids. CDR1 and CDR2 (germline): SEHNR, FQNEAQ (reference sequence).

The chain links TRBV14 to TRBJ1-2; 7 nucleotides match TRBD1. With 4 bases clipped from V and 4 bases from J, the junction kept 6 bases outside the gene matches. Germline assignment: CDR1 SGHDN and CDR2 FVKESK. The CDR3 is made up of 14 amino acids. The CDR3 protein is CASSPTAGGYGYTF. CDR3 nucleotides: TGTGCCAGCAGCCCCACAGCAGGGGGCTATGGCTACACCTTC.

This clone was recorded once. The rearrangement joins TRBV28 to TRBJ1-2, with a tentative D call TRBD1 (6 bases). The CDR3 extends over 13 amino acids. V was clipped by 7 bases and J by 4 bases, with 13 bases between them. CDR1 and CDR2 from the germline V gene are MDHEN and SYDVKM. CDR3 sequence: CASTSGDRYGYTF. CDR3 nucleotides: TGTGCCAGCACCTCAGGGGACCGCTATGGCTACACCTTC.

This clone was counted once. The chain recombines TRBV5-1 with TRBJ2-3; TRBD2 agrees at 8 bases. CDR3 length: 15 amino acids. CDR1 SGHRS and CDR2 YFSETQ come from the germline V gene. The V gene end was trimmed by 4 bases and the J gene end by 3 bases; junction bases not matched to a gene: 7. The CDR3 is CASSNIAGRTDTQYF. The CDR3 DNA sequence: TGCGCCAGCAGCAATATAGCGGGGAGGACAGATACGCAGTATTTT.

This chain uses TRBV7-2 with TRBJ2-5, with D possibly TRBD2 on 5 matching bases. The CDR3 length is 15 residues. CDR1 and CDR2 (germline): SGHTA, FQGNSA. V lost 1 base to trimming and J lost 4 bases, with 13 bases between them. The CDR3: CASSLVTGIRETQYF. CDR3 nucleotide sequence: TGTGCCAGCAGCTTAGTGACGGGGATCCGAGAGACCCAGTACTTC.

The chain couples TRBV5-1 to TRBJ2-5; D may be TRBD1 (5 bases). The CDR3 is 14 amino acids. CDR1 is SGHRS and CDR2 is YFSETQ in the germline V gene. V was clipped by 3 bases and J by 3 bases, with 12 bases between them. The CDR3 spells CASSYRTSKETQYF. Here the CDR3 DNA reads TGCGCCAGCAGCTATCGGACATCGAAAGAGACCCAGTACTTC.

The chain joins TRBV21-1 to TRBJ2-3; the table's D call TRBD2 went unverified against the DNA. TRBV21-1 is shown as a pseudogene. CDR3 length: 22 residues. The CDR3 protein is CASSKLVRRFTMSEGRADTQYF. The CDR3 nucleotides are TGTGCCAGCAGCAAATTAGTCCGGAGGTTCACAATGAGCGAAGGGCGTGCAGATACGCAGTATTTT.

This chain connects TRBV28 to TRBJ1-5; the D is unclear. This CDR3 region has 18 residues. V lost 5 bases, J lost 0 bases, and 20 bases lay in between. The V gene's germline CDR1 is MDHEN and CDR2 SYDVKM. As DNA, the CDR3 is TGTGCCAGCAGTGCAACAAGGATAAAGGAGAATAGCAATCAGCCCCAGCATTTT. Protein product: CASSATRIKENSNQPQHF. Full variable domain (rest looked up from reference TRBV28 and TRBJ1-5): DVKVTQSSRYLVKRTGEKVFLECVQDMDHENMFWYRQDPGLGLRLIYFSYDVKMKEKGDIPEGYSVSREKKERFSLILESASTNQTSMYLCASSATRIKENSNQPQHFGDGTRLSIL.

The V call is TRBV12-5, the J call TRBJ2-3, with 10 positions matching TRBD1. Germline CDR1 and CDR2: LGHNT and FRNRAP. This CDR3 comprises 17 residues. J lost 2 bases, V lost 0 bases, and 5 bases had no gene match. CDR3 nucleotide sequence: TGTGCTAGTGGTTTGGTACATGGGACAGGGGTCACAGATACGCAGTATTTT. Protein sequence: CASGLVHGTGVTDTQYF.

The chain employs TRBV3-1 (or the pseudogene TRBV3-2) and TRBJ1-1, with D uncertain. This CDR3 has 16 amino acids. The germline CDR1 and CDR2 sequences are LGHDT and YNNKEL (reference sequence). V was trimmed by 0 bases and J by 3 bases, leaving 14 bases between them. The CDR3 is CASSQDPILMDTEAFF. The CDR3 DNA follows: TGTGCCAGCAGCCAAGACCCAATCCTAATGGACACTGAAGCTTTCTTT.

The chain joins TRBV2 to TRBJ1-5; TRBD1 agrees at 7 bases. The CDR3 has 15 residues. V was pared by 4 bases and J by 1 base, with 4 bases of the junction left unmatched. CDR1 is SNHLY and CDR2 is FYNNEI in the germline V gene. CDR3 sequence: CASSGDSRSNQPQHF. The DNA for the CDR3 is TGTGCCAGCAGTGGGGACAGTCGAAGCAATCAGCCCCAGCATTTT.

This chain uses TRBV2 with TRBJ2-2; D possibly corresponds to TRBD1 (6 bases). This CDR3 contains 14 residues. Looked up from germline, CDR1 is SNHLY and CDR2 is FYNNEI. V gave up 8 bases and J gave up 2 bases, with 12 bases separating them. CDR3 nucleotide sequence: TGTGCCAGCGCGCAGGGGCGCAACACCGGGGAGCTGTTTTTT. Its translation is CASAQGRNTGELFF.

This chain joins TRBV30 and TRBJ1-2; D remains unclear. With 2 bases removed from V and 8 bases from J, the gap between germline ends came to 9 bases. There are 11 residues in the CDR3. Looked up from germline, CDR1 is GTSNPN and CDR2 is SVGIG (reference sequence). CDR3 amino acids: CAWSRLAGYTF. The CDR3 nucleotides read TGTGCCTGGAGTCGACTGGCCGGCTACACCTTC.

The genes are TRBV7-9 and TRBJ1-1; TRBD1 agrees at 12 bases. The J segment lost 4 bases and the V segment lost 5 bases, leaving 8 bases of the junction unmatched. The CDR3 consists of 16 residues. Germline CDR1 is SEHNR and CDR2 is FQNEAQ (reference sequence). This chain's CDR3 is CASSRDRGQGGTEAFF. The CDR3 DNA follows: TGTGCCAGCAGCCGGGACAGGGGGCAAGGTGGCACTGAAGCTTTCTTT.